The entry that follows covers one T cell receptor (beta chain) sequence. Its antigen remains unidentified. These data originate in a study of T-cell memory formation after mild COVID-19. Study details: TCR clusters were mostly confined to one donor each.

TCRdb reprocessed the 5' RACE reads via MiXCR and lists one record per CDR3 protein. The repertoire holds about 150,000 distinct CDR3 sequences, with 10% to 15% as singletons. Germline CDR1 SGHAT, CDR2 FQNNGV. This CDR3 is 14 amino acids long. Losses at the gene ends were 5 bases for V and 15 bases for J; bases not matched to a gene: 16. Whole-study findings and limits: Several responding clones turned up in pre-infection memory, indicating that cross-reactive memory may have taken part. Day 15 to 85 contracting clones showed balanced CD4/CD8; later expanders leaned CD4+.

Specimen: PBMCs or a T cell subset sorted from them (not recorded which). The V and J genes are TRBV11-2 and TRBJ2-1, with 7 nucleotides matching TRBD2. The TCR was taken from a man between 18 and 29 years old who had mild COVID-19 (a few samples of this study predate the infection). Cell type and time point are not known. CDR3 sequence: CASSPSWVSASGFF. The CDR3 nucleotides read TGTGCCAGCAGCCCTTCATGGGTTTCGGCTAGCGGGTTCTTC.